The next 22 T cell receptor beta chains were all read from a single sample in a study of T-cell reconstitution after alpha-beta-depleted transplantation in children. Unique molecular identifiers were used in preparing the TCRbeta library. TCRdb fed the PCR reads into MiXCR, producing one record per CDR3 protein. The table has approximately 520,000 distinct CDR3 sequences, around a third seen once. Specimen: PBMCs from the stem cell graft donor, collected from the stem cell graft. Receptors were obtained from a human donor who donated a stem cell graft to a child with aplastic anemia.

Comments on this clonotype: At one end, the junction sequence differs from germline, possibly due to a read error. The V and J genes are TRBV12-3 or TRBV12-4 and TRBJ2-7; 8 bases agree with TRBD1. CDR3 length: 15 residues. CDR3 DNA sequence: TGTGCCAACAGTCCGAGACAGGGGATCGCCTACGAGCAGTACTTC. Translated: CANSPRQGIAYEQYF.

This clonotype was picked up a small number of times. V is TRBV5-6 and J is TRBJ2-1; 8 bases match TRBD1. V lost 3 bases, J lost 9 bases, and 2 bases stayed unmatched. The germline CDR1 and CDR2 sequences are SGHDT and YYEEEE. This CDR3 has 12 residues. The CDR3 here is CASSSQGVEQFF. In nucleotides, the CDR3 is TGTGCCAGCAGCTCACAGGGGGTTGAGCAGTTCTTC.

This chain uses TRBV4-3 with TRBJ1-1; D possibly corresponds to TRBD1 (5 bases). The germline V and J ends were trimmed by 0 bases and 10 bases, with 12 bases remaining between them. The CDR3 loop spans 13 amino acids. CDR1 and CDR2 (germline): LGHNA, YSLEER. The CDR3 loop reads CASSQETPGGAFF. CDR3 nucleotides: TGCGCCAGCAGCCAAGAGACCCCCGGGGGAGCTTTCTTT.

The V gene is TRBV5-1, the J gene TRBJ2-5; D gene unclear. CDR3 length: 14 amino acids. Germline CDR1 SGHRS, CDR2 YFSETQ. Trimming left V 4 bases short and J 5 bases short, with 15 bases between. The CDR3 coding sequence is TGCGCCAGCAGCCGAATAGGTACTGGGGAGACCCAGTACTTC. It specifies CASSRIGTGETQYF.

V usage is TRBV6-5 and J usage is TRBJ2-7; weak D call: TRBD1 (5 bases). The V and J ends lost 3 bases and 4 bases respectively, with 16 bases between them. This CDR3 comprises 15 residues. Germline CDR1 is MNHEY and CDR2 is SVGAGI. The CDR3 loop reads CASSYQGSGLYEQYF. The CDR3, as DNA: TGTGCCAGCAGTTATCAGGGATCGGGCTTGTACGAGCAGTACTTC.

The chain has TRBV28 and TRBJ2-5, with D possibly TRBD2 on 5 matching bases. V lost 5 bases and J 2 bases, leaving 12 bases between the germline ends. Germline CDR1 reads MDHEN; CDR2 reads SYDVKM. CDR3 length: 14 residues. In DNA, the CDR3 is TGTGCCAGCAGTGAGGGAAGCGGACAAGAGACCCAGTACTTC. Translating gives CASSEGSGQETQYF.

This clonotype has a count of ten or more. The V and J genes are TRBV12-3 or TRBV12-4 and TRBJ2-6; D is uncertain. Trimming pared 0 bases from V and 0 bases from J, leaving 3 bases between. The CDR3 loop spans 15 amino acids. The CDR3 region is CASSLAGSGANVLTF. In DNA, the CDR3 is TGTGCCAGCAGTTTAGCTGGCTCTGGGGCCAACGTCCTGACTTTC.

In its sample, this clonotype was seen a few times. The rearrangement joins TRBV7-2 to TRBJ1-2; no clear D. CDR3 length: 13 amino acids. The germline V gene has CDR1 SGHTA and CDR2 FQGNSA. V was clipped by 1 base and J by 8 bases, with 11 bases between them. The CDR3, as DNA: TGTGCCAGCAGCTTAGATCATCTGCTGGGCTACACCTTC. Amino acids: CASSLDHLLGYTF.

The rearrangement joins TRBV27 to TRBJ2-1, with 9 positions matching TRBD2. CDR3 length: 20 amino acids. J lost 0 bases, V lost 4 bases, and 16 bases had no gene match. In germline, CDR1 is MNHEY, CDR2 SMNVEV (reference sequence). The CDR3 nucleotides are TGTGCCAGCAGTTCCTTCGAGGTTGCTAGCGGGGAACCCTCCTACAATGAGCAGTTCTTC. Its protein product is CASSSFEVASGEPSYNEQFF.

There are a few counts of this clonotype. The V and J genes are TRBV6-5 and TRBJ1-4; D perhaps matches TRBD1 (6 bases). Trimming removed 6 bases at V and 8 bases at J, with 22 bases between. The germline V gene encodes CDR1 MNHEY and CDR2 SVGAGI. The CDR3 has 16 amino acids. This CDR3 is CASSQGRGLVPEKLFF. The CDR3 DNA reads TGTGCCAGCAGCCAGGGGCGGGGCCTGGTGCCGGAAAAACTGTTTTTT.

This clonotype was detected only a few times. The chain's CDR3 is CSVRENTEAFF. The CDR3 bases are TGCAGCGTTCGCGAGAACACTGAAGCTTTCTTT. The chain uses TRBV29-1 and TRBJ1-1; D is undetermined. The ends were cut back, 5 bases at V and 1 base at J, with 5 bases in the middle. The CDR3 loop spans 11 amino acids. Looked up from germline, CDR1 is SQVTM and CDR2 is ANQGSEA.

This clonotype has more than one count but fewer than ten. The rearrangement uses TRBV4-1 and TRBJ2-7; TRBD2 might be the D (6 bases). The germline V gene encodes CDR1 MGHRA and CDR2 YSYEKL. The CDR3 length is 18 residues. Trimming removed 1 base from V and 3 bases from J, with 22 bases in between. CDR3 residues: CASSQGHTGTPRDYEQYV. Here the CDR3 DNA reads TGCGCCAGCAGCCAAGGACACACCGGGACTCCGAGGGACTACGAGCAGTACGTC.

This clonotype was recorded many times. The chain links TRBV20-1 to TRBJ2-3, with 11 positions matching TRBD2. The CDR3 covers 15 residues. Germline V gene sequence: CDR1 DFQATT, CDR2 SNEGSKA (reference sequence). V gave up 4 bases and J gave up 3 bases; unmatched junction bases: 6. The CDR3 protein is CSANPSGRRTDTQYF. DNA of the CDR3: TGCAGTGCTAATCCTAGCGGGAGGAGGACAGATACGCAGTATTTT.

This chain uses TRBV25-1 with TRBJ1-1, with D hard to call. Per the germline V gene, CDR1 is MGHDK and CDR2 is SYGVNS. The CDR3 spans 15 residues. Between the trimmed V and J ends, which lost 6 bases and 4 bases, there was a span of 18 bases. Written as DNA, the CDR3 is TGTGCCAGCAGCCCCGCCTGGCCTGGAGGCACTGAAGCTTTCTTT. Protein: CASSPAWPGGTEAFF.

The chain carries TRBV12-3 or TRBV12-4 and TRBJ2-3; 8 bases are shared with TRBD2. J was trimmed by 2 bases and V by 5 bases; bases with no gene match: 12. The CDR3 covers 17 residues. CDR3 residues: CASSPPSAGGPTDTQYF. The DNA of the CDR3 is TGTGCCAGCAGTCCCCCCTCTGCGGGAGGACCCACAGATACGCAGTATTTT.

The rearrangement links TRBV9 to TRBJ2-5, with 8 bases identical to TRBD1. From germline, CDR1 is SGDLS and CDR2 YYNGEE. V gave up 9 bases and J gave up 5 bases; unmatched junction bases: 18. The CDR3 is 16 residues long. CDR3 DNA sequence: TGTGCCACGAGGGATTACAGGGGGATAACGGGGGAGACCCAGTACTTC. This codes for CATRDYRGITGETQYF.

This clonotype came up a few times. CDR3 protein: CASSLEMGERNEQFF. The CDR3 DNA follows: TGCGCCAGCAGCTTGGAAATGGGAGAGAGGAATGAGCAGTTCTTC. The rearrangement uses TRBV5-1 and TRBJ2-1, with D tentatively TRBD2 (5 bases). This CDR3 is built from 15 residues. Germline CDR1 reads SGHRS; CDR2 reads YFSETQ. The V and J ends lost 0 bases and 7 bases respectively, with 14 bases between them.

This clonotype turned up a few times. The rearrangement joins TRBV15 to TRBJ2-2; TRBD1 aligns across 8 bases. The germline CDR1 and CDR2 sequences are LNHNV and YYDKDF (reference sequence). The J segment lost 5 bases and the V segment lost 1 base, leaving 6 bases of the junction unmatched. The CDR3 is made up of 16 amino acids. In DNA form, the CDR3 reads TGTGCCACCAGCAGAGCAACCAACAGGGGGACCGGGGAGCTGTTTTTT. Amino acids: CATSRATNRGTGELFF.

This rearrangement joins TRBV5-1 to TRBJ1-4, with D maybe TRBD1 (6 bases). Germline values: CDR1 SGHRS, CDR2 YFSETQ. This CDR3 is 14 amino acids long. V was trimmed by 1 base and J by 7 bases, leaving 11 bases between them. The CDR3, as DNA: TGCGCCAGCAGCTTGACAGGGAACGGTGAAAAACTGTTTTTT. Amino acid sequence: CASSLTGNGEKLFF.

The rearrangement links TRBV20-1 to TRBJ2-3, with 8 bases matching TRBD2. Looked up from germline, CDR1 is DFQATT and CDR2 is SNEGSKA (reference sequence). Trimming at V came to 0 bases and at J to 2 bases, leaving 10 bases not matched to a gene. The CDR3 runs 17 residues. CDR3 nucleotide sequence: TGCAGTGCTAGAGATCCAACTAGCGGTACTCTCACAGATACGCAGTATTTT. This translates into CSARDPTSGTLTDTQYF.

The V and J genes are TRBV5-6 and TRBJ1-2; D unclear. Germline lookup yields CDR1 SGHDT and CDR2 YYEEEE. The CDR3 loop spans 12 amino acids. V lost 1 base to trimming and J lost 4 bases, with 5 bases between them. The CDR3 DNA follows: TGTGCCAGCAGCTTGTCCACCTATGGCTACACCTTC. The encoded protein is CASSLSTYGYTF.

In this sample, this clonotype turned up once. V usage is TRBV9 and J usage is TRBJ2-3; perhaps TRBD1 as D (6 bases). This CDR3 spans 17 amino acids. The germline CDR1 and CDR2 sequences are SGDLS and YYNGEE. V gave up 3 bases and J gave up 0 bases, with 17 bases separating them. The CDR3 is CASSASGQTSSTDTQYF. CDR3 nucleotide sequence: TGTGCCAGCAGCGCCTCTGGACAGACGTCTAGCACAGATACGCAGTATTTT.